Here is one T cell receptor beta chain with its context. The antigen remains unidentified. This entry comes from a study of response to subunit inactivated influenza vaccine. Overall study results and limits: Authors suggested each seasonal influenza vaccination recruits few new T cells.

Each CDR3 protein is one row after TCRdb ran MiXCR on the RT-PCR reads. This sample has hundreds of thousands of distinct CDR3 sequences, with about 15% found just once. The sequence came from a man aged 45-60 years who received an inactivated influenza vaccine. The sample here was PBMCs from blood, taken roughly 13 days after vaccination.

The CDR3 is CASSYRIGQNFNEQFF. Written as DNA, the CDR3 is TGTGCCAGCAGTTATCGGATTGGACAGAATTTCAATGAGCAGTTCTTC. The chain is built from TRBV6-5 and TRBJ2-1; possible D gene TRBD1, 6 bases. Germline V CDR1 and CDR2: MNHEY, SVGAGI. Trimming stripped 3 bases from V and 6 bases from J, with 18 bases between. The CDR3 has 16 residues.